This TCR beta chain was documented in a study of cytomegalovirus exposure and HLA in healthy donors. CDR1 and CDR2 from the germline V gene are MGHRA and YSYEKL. The length of the CDR3 is 16 residues. V dropped 1 base and J dropped 8 bases, with 15 bases sitting between them. PCR amplification relied on 60 Vbeta primers (plus 13 Jbeta primers). This table comes from immunoSEQ multiplex PCR, and its TCRdb copy is limited to in-frame clones, with some not included. This table has roughly 82,000 clones, 65% to 80% appearing once. Sequences were obtained from PBMCs. The source is a woman aged 40 to 50 in good health and CMV-seropositive. V is TRBV4-1 and J is TRBJ1-6; D is unclear. Written as DNA, the CDR3 is TGCGCCAGCAGCCAAGTCTTGCTAACCGTGGATTCACCCCTCCACTTT. Its protein product is CASSQVLLTVDSPLHF.